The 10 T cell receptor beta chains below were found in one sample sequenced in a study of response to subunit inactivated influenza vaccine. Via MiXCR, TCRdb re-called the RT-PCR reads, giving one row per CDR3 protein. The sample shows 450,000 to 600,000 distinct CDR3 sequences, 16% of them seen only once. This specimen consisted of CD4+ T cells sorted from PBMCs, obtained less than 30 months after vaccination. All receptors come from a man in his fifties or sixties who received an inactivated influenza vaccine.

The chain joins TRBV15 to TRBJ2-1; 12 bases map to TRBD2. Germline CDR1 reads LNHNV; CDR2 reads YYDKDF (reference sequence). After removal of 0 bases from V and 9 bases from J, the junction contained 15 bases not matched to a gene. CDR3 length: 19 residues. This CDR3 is CATSRDFDPLAGGPPEQFF. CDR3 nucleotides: TGTGCCACCAGCAGAGATTTTGATCCCCTAGCGGGGGGGCCCCCTGAGCAGTTCTTC.

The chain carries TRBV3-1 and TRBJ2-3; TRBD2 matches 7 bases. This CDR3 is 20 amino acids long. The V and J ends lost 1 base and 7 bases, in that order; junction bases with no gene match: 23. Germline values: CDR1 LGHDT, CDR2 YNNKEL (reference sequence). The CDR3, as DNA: TGTGCCAGCAGCCAAGTTTCCCCCACGCCCTTAGCGGGCCTAGGGAATACGCAGTATTTT. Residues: CASSQVSPTPLAGLGNTQYF.

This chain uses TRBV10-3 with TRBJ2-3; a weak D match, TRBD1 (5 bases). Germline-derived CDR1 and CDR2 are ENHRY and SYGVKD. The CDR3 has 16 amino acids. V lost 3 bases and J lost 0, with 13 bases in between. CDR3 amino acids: CAISEGRQISTDTQYF. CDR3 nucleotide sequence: TGTGCCATCAGTGAAGGTAGACAGATAAGCACAGATACGCAGTATTTT.

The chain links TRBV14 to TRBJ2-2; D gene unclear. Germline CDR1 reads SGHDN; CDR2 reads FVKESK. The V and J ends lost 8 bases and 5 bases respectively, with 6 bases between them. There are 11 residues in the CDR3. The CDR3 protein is CASRATGELFF. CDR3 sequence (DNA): TGTGCCAGCCGCGCAACCGGGGAGCTGTTTTTT.

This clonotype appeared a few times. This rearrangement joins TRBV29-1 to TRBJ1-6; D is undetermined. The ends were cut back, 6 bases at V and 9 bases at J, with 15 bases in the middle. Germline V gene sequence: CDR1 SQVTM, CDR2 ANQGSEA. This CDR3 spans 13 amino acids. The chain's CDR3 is CSVRYIPGSPLHF. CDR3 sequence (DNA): TGCAGCGTCCGCTATATACCGGGTTCACCCCTCCACTTT. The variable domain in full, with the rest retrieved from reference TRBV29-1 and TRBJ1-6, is SAVISQKPSRDICQRGTSLTIQCQVDSQVTMMFWYRQQPGQSLTLIATANQGSEATYESGFVIDKFPISRPNLTFSTLTVSNMSPEDSSIYLCSVRYIPGSPLHFGNGTRLTVT.

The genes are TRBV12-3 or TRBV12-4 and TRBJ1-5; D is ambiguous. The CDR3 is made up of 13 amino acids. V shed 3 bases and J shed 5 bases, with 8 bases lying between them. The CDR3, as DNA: TGTGCCAGCAGTTTGTCGCTCTATCAGCCCCAGCATTTT. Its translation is CASSLSLYQPQHF.

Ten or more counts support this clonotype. The CDR3 here is CASSLDGLGGVNEQYF. The CDR3 DNA sequence: TGTGCCAGCAGCTTAGACGGATTGGGGGGTGTGAACGAGCAGTACTTC. V is TRBV7-2 and J is TRBJ2-7; maybe TRBD2 (6 bases). Germline-derived CDR1 and CDR2 are SGHTA and FQGNSA. The V and J ends lost 1 base and 5 bases respectively, with 18 bases between them. The CDR3 runs 16 residues.

As DNA, the CDR3 is TGTGCCAGCAGTTCCGCGCGAGGGAACACAGATACGCAGTATTTT. This translates into CASSSARGNTDTQYF. This chain joins TRBV6-5 and TRBJ2-3; a weak D match, TRBD2 (5 bases). The CDR3 is made up of 15 amino acids. CDR1 is MNHEY, CDR2 SVGAGI, per germline. The V and J ends lost 4 bases and 2 bases respectively, with 13 bases between them.

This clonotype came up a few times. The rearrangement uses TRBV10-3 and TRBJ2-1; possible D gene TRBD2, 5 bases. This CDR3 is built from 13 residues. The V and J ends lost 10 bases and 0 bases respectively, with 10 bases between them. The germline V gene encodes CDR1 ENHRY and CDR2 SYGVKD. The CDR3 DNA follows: TGTGCCACTAGCACAAGCTCCTACAATGAGCAGTTCTTC. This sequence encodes CATSTSSYNEQFF.

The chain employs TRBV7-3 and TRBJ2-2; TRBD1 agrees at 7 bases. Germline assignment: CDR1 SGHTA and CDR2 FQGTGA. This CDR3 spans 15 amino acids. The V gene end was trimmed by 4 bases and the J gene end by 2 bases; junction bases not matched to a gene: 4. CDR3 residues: CASSSGQKNTGELFF. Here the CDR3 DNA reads TGTGCCAGCAGCTCGGGACAGAAAAACACCGGGGAGCTGTTTTTT.